The 32 T cell receptor beta chains reported below all come from one sample, sequenced in a study of Graves' ophthalmopathy and Graves' hyperthyroidism. Amplified TCR beta CDR3 regions were obtained using RNA transcripts as template. Amplification began with first-round RT-PCR using HTBI primers, then second-round multiplex PCR was performed. TCRdb used MiXCR to reprocess the multiplex PCR reads, holding one entry per CDR3 protein. This repertoire shows roughly 1.1 million distinct CDR3 sequences, about two fifths found once; its top ten account for roughly 11%. Material: peripheral blood or thyroid tissue (not recorded which). The receptors stem from an adult man with Graves' hyperthyroidism.

This clonotype was seen at least ten times. This chain links TRBV2 with TRBJ2-5; D may correspond to TRBD1 or TRBD2 (5 bases each). Between the trimmed V and J ends, which lost 2 bases and 5 bases, there was a span of 18 bases. CDR3 length: 16 residues. From germline, CDR1 is SNHLY and CDR2 FYNNEI. The CDR3 DNA sequence: TGTGCCAGCAGTGAACGGGGTACCAGTGAGGGGGAGACCCAGTACTTC. This encodes CASSERGTSEGETQYF.

As to this clonotype: This may arise from a read error, as a much more abundant clone is one base away. This chain joins TRBV11-2 and TRBJ2-7; TRBD1 matches at 7 bases. Trimming cost V 5 bases and J 2 bases; bases outside gene matches: 9. Germline V gene lookup returns CDR1 SGHAT and CDR2 FQNNGV. The CDR3 extends over 15 amino acids. The CDR3 bases are TGTGCCAGCAGCCCTAGGATAGGGACAGCCTACGAGCAGTACTTC. Translating gives CASSPRIGTAYEQYF. Looking up the rest from reference TRBV11-2 and TRBJ2-7 gives the full variable domain: EAGVAQSPRYKIIEKRQSVAFWCNPISGHATLYWYQQILGQGPKLLIQFQNNGVVDDSQLPKDRFSAERLKGVDSTLKIQPAKLEDSAVYLCASSPRIGTAYEQYFGPGTRLTVT.

The V gene is TRBV20-1, the J gene TRBJ2-7; D remains unclear. CDR3 length equals 11 residues. V was trimmed by 1 base and J by 9 bases, leaving 10 bases between them. Germline values: CDR1 DFQATT, CDR2 SNEGSKA (reference sequence). CDR3 region: CSARVQSVQYF. The CDR3 region has the DNA TGCAGTGCTAGAGTACAGAGCGTGCAGTACTTC.

Remarks on this clonotype: A much larger clone lies one base from this, so it may be a read error. The rearrangement links TRBV7-8 to TRBJ1-6; D not resolved. The V gene's germline CDR1 is SGHVS and CDR2 FQNEAQ. The ends were cut back, 7 bases at V and 8 bases at J, with 12 bases in the middle. The CDR3 has 13 residues. CDR3 sequence: CASIASLDSPLHF. CDR3 in DNA: TGTGCCAGCATCGCGTCACTGGATTCACCCCTCCACTTT.

This clonotype was recorded at least ten times. V is TRBV5-6 and J is TRBJ1-6; D is unresolved. V shed 0 bases and J shed 9 bases, with 10 bases lying between them. From germline, CDR1 is SGHDT and CDR2 YYEEEE. The CDR3 sequence is 14 residues long. In DNA form, the CDR3 reads TGTGCCAGCAGCTTGGGAGGGATCGGTTCACCCCTCCACTTT. Protein sequence: CASSLGGIGSPLHF.

About this clonotype itself: A much larger clone lies one base from this, so it may be a read error. This chain joins TRBV29-1 and TRBJ1-1; D remains unclear. Germline-derived CDR1 and CDR2 are SQVTM and ANQGSEA. This CDR3 spans 13 amino acids. The CDR3: CSVVRQDYTEASF. The CDR3, as DNA: TGCAGCGTTGTGCGTCAGGACTACACTGAAGCTTCCTTT. The full variable domain, rest sourced from reference TRBV29-1 and TRBJ1-1, is SAVISQKPSRDICQRGTSLTIQCQVDSQVTMMFWYRQQPGQSLTLIATANQGSEATYESGFVIDKFPISRPNLTFSTLTVSNMSPEDSSIYLCSVVRQDYTEASFGQGTRLTVV.

This clonotype turned up a few times. The rearrangement links TRBV20-1 to TRBJ2-7, with 8 bases aligning to TRBD2. This CDR3 has 17 amino acids. Germline CDR1 and CDR2: DFQATT and SNEGSKA (reference sequence). Trimming at V came to 0 bases and at J to 4 bases, leaving 14 bases not matched to a gene. CDR3 amino acids: CSARDWPRAGELYEQYF. CDR3 sequence (DNA): TGCAGTGCTAGAGATTGGCCCAGAGCGGGGGAACTTTACGAGCAGTACTTC.

The CDR3 DNA follows: TGCAGCTTCGGACAGGGTGATCACTATGGCTACACCTTC. It translates to CSFGQGDHYGYTF. V is TRBV29-1 and J is TRBJ1-2; 8 nucleotides match TRBD1. CDR3 size: 13 residues. Trimming cost V 8 bases and J 3 bases; bases outside gene matches: 8. Germline assignment: CDR1 SQVTM and CDR2 ANQGSEA.

This clonotype was seen more than once but under ten times. This chain joins TRBV27 and TRBJ2-7, with unresolved D. The CDR3 length is 10 residues. Trimming cost V 11 bases and J 4 bases, with 9 bases left between them. The germline V gene has CDR1 MNHEY and CDR2 SMNVEV (reference sequence). The CDR3 protein is CARDHYEQYF. The CDR3 DNA sequence: TGTGCCCGTGACCATTACGAGCAGTACTTC.

The chain carries TRBV20-1 and TRBJ2-2; 7 bases are a match to TRBD1. The CDR3 covers 13 residues. With V trimmed by 5 bases and J by 4 bases, 4 bases remained unmatched. From germline, CDR1 is DFQATT and CDR2 SNEGSKA (reference sequence). The DNA for the CDR3 is TGCAGTGCTCCGACAGGGACCACCGGGGAGCTGTTTTTT. This encodes CSAPTGTTGELFF.

This clonotype has at least ten counts. The chain employs TRBV12-3 or TRBV12-4 and TRBJ2-5, with TRBD2 identical over 8 bases. V lost 3 bases and J lost 6; bases outside the gene matches: 6. The CDR3 sequence is 14 residues long. DNA of the CDR3: TGTGCCAGCAGTTTGACTGCGGGGGGAAAGACCCAGTACTTC. Protein product: CASSLTAGGKTQYF.

This clonotype was seen only a few times. The rearrangement joins TRBV4-3 to TRBJ2-5, with 7 bases matching TRBD2. After removal of 0 bases from V and 3 bases from J, the junction contained 10 bases not matched to a gene. Looked up from germline, CDR1 is LGHNA and CDR2 is YSLEER. The CDR3 is 17 amino acids. CDR3 sequence: CASSQDSRRLAEETQYF. CDR3 bases: TGCGCCAGCAGCCAAGATTCCCGCCGACTAGCAGAAGAGACCCAGTACTTC.

This clonotype was detected ten times or more. This sequence joins TRBV9 and TRBJ1-5; TRBD1 agrees at 7 bases. The ends lost 0 bases at V and 6 bases at J; junction bases unmatched: 6. Germline CDR1 is SGDLS and CDR2 is YYNGEE. This CDR3 spans 15 amino acids. CDR3 nucleotide sequence: TGTGCCAGCAGCGTAGAGGGAGGGGGCGGTCAGCCCCAGCATTTT. It yields the protein CASSVEGGGGQPQHF.

The chain employs TRBV11-2 and TRBJ1-2; 9 positions match TRBD1. This CDR3 is 15 amino acids long. CDR1 is SGHAT and CDR2 is FQNNGV in the germline V gene. The V and J ends lost 5 bases and 0 bases, in that order; junction bases with no gene match: 4. The DNA of the CDR3 is TGTGCCAGCAGCCCGGACAGGGGCCCTAACTATGGCTACACCTTC. Protein: CASSPDRGPNYGYTF.

This clonotype was detected ten times or more. Here the CDR3 reads CASSTQGFGEQYF. In nucleotides, the CDR3 is TGTGCCAGTAGTACCCAGGGATTTGGCGAGCAGTACTTC. This sequence joins TRBV19 and TRBJ2-7; a possible D gene is TRBD1 (5 bases). The CDR3 length is 13 residues. Trimming shortened V by 4 bases and J by 6 bases, and 13 bases separated the two germline ends. Germline assignment: CDR1 LNHDA and CDR2 SQIVND (reference sequence). The full variable domain, rest sourced from reference TRBV19 and TRBJ2-7, is DGGITQSPKYLFRKEGQNVTLSCEQNLNHDAMYWYRQDPGQGLRLIYYSQIVNDFQKGDIAEGYSVSREKKESFPLTVTSAQKNPTAFYLCASSTQGFGEQYFGPGTRLTVT.

The rearrangement links TRBV9 to TRBJ1-6; weak D call: TRBD1 (6 bases). Germline V lookup: CDR1 SGDLS, CDR2 YYNGEE. CDR3 length: 16 amino acids. Trimming removed 6 bases from V and 3 bases from J, with 16 bases in between. The CDR3 protein is CASTCGGGSYNSPLHF. CDR3 DNA: TGTGCCAGCACCTGCGGCGGGGGCAGCTATAATTCACCCCTCCACTTT. Full variable domain (outside the CDR3, taken from reference TRBV9 and TRBJ1-6): DSGVTQTPKHLITATGQRVTLRCSPRSGDLSVYWYQQSLDQGLQFLIQYYNGEERAKGNILERFSAQQFPDLHSELNLSSLELGDSALYFCASTCGGGSYNSPLHFGNGTRLTVT.

The CDR3 sequence is CASSLGGAAGETQYF. The CDR3 DNA follows: TGTGCCAGCAGCTTGGGGGGCGCGGCCGGTGAGACCCAGTACTTC. This rearrangement joins TRBV5-6 to TRBJ2-5; possible D gene TRBD1, 5 bases. V was cut by 0 bases and J by 5 bases, with 14 bases left in between. CDR3 length: 15 amino acids. Germline loops: CDR1 SGHDT, CDR2 YYEEEE.

This clonotype was found many times. The chain combines TRBV7-9 with TRBJ1-5; 7 bases match TRBD1. V gave up 1 base and J gave up 3 bases; unmatched junction bases: 6. This CDR3 is 16 amino acids long. Germline V CDR1 and CDR2: SEHNR, FQNEAQ (reference sequence). CDR3 DNA sequence: TGTGCCAGCAGCTTAGGCAAGGGGGCTGACAATCAGCCCCAGCATTTT. Protein: CASSLGKGADNQPQHF.

This clonotype has only a few counts. CDR3 sequence: CASSPQEGVNTGELFF. The CDR3 DNA sequence: TGTGCCAGCAGCCCCCAGGAAGGGGTGAACACCGGGGAGCTGTTTTTT. The chain couples TRBV12-3 or TRBV12-4 to TRBJ2-2; TRBD1 is a possible D gene (5 bases). The CDR3 is 16 amino acids. V lost 6 bases to trimming and J lost 1 base, with 15 bases between them.

The rearrangement joins TRBV15 to TRBJ2-5; possibly TRBD1 or TRBD2 for D (6 bases each). Germline V gene lookup returns CDR1 LNHNV and CDR2 YYDKDF (reference sequence). The CDR3 has 14 residues. Trimming stripped 3 bases from V and 4 bases from J, with 12 bases between. The CDR3 nucleotides read TGTGCCACCAGCAGCCGAGGGGGGCTAGAGACCCAGTACTTC. Translation gives CATSSRGGLETQYF.

Many counts were recorded for this clonotype. The chain combines TRBV7-2 with TRBJ2-2; TRBD1 matches at 7 bases. The V segment lost 6 bases and the J segment 8 bases; nucleotides outside the gene matches: 6. Germline V lookup: CDR1 SGHTA, CDR2 FQGNSA. CDR3 length equals 13 residues. CDR3 residues: CASSSQGVGELFF. CDR3 DNA sequence: TGTGCCAGCAGTTCCCAGGGGGTGGGGGAGCTGTTTTTT.

This clonotype was counted ten times or more. The chain carries TRBV7-2 and TRBJ2-5; D is unresolved. Germline V CDR1 and CDR2: SGHTA, FQGNSA. The CDR3 has 13 residues. V was trimmed by 5 bases and J by 4 bases, leaving 11 bases between them. As DNA, the CDR3 is TGTGCCAGCAGCCTAACCTACAGAGAGACCCAGTACTTC. Protein: CASSLTYRETQYF.

The chain employs TRBV25-1 and TRBJ1-6; a possible D gene is TRBD1 (5 bases). V lost 4 bases to trimming and J lost 9 bases, with 16 bases between them. The germline gives CDR1 MGHDK, CDR2 SYGVNS. The CDR3 is 15 residues long. CDR3 sequence: CASSATPRDPSPLHF. DNA for the CDR3: TGTGCCAGCAGTGCTACCCCCAGGGACCCTTCACCCCTCCACTTT.

In its sample, this clonotype was seen many times. The rearrangement uses TRBV24-1 and TRBJ1-1, with no clear D. Looked up from germline, CDR1 is KGHDR and CDR2 is SFDVKD. This CDR3 spans 15 amino acids. The V end was cut by 2 bases, the J end by 1 base, with 10 bases between. The CDR3 sequence: CATSDSGMGNTEAFF. The DNA of the CDR3 is TGTGCCACCAGTGATTCCGGTATGGGGAACACTGAAGCTTTCTTT.

Of note for this clonotype: A junction end diverges from the germline sequence, so it may reflect a read error. The chain joins TRBV11-2 to TRBJ1-1; 8 positions agree with TRBD1. The CDR3 has 16 amino acids. Germline V gene sequence: CDR1 SGHAT, CDR2 FQNNGV. The CDR3: CASSPRQGSWNTEAFF. CDR3 DNA: TGTGCCAGCAGCCCGCGACAGGGGTCATGGAACACTGAAGCCTTCTTT.

This clonotype was recorded many times. The chain links TRBV7-9 to TRBJ1-2; D is possibly TRBD1 (5 bases). CDR1 is SEHNR and CDR2 is FQNEAQ in the germline V gene (reference sequence). Trimming stripped 5 bases from V and 8 bases from J, with 21 bases between. CDR3 size: 15 residues. CDR3 in amino acids: CASSLTGQGRRGYTF. CDR3 DNA: TGTGCCAGCAGCCTCACCGGGCAGGGAAGACGGGGCTACACCTTC.

Ten or more counts support this clonotype. This rearrangement joins TRBV7-9 to TRBJ1-2, with D uncertain. Trimming took 4 bases from V and 3 from J, leaving 15 bases between them. CDR1 is SEHNR, CDR2 FQNEAQ, per germline (reference sequence). CDR3 size: 15 residues. This CDR3 reads CASSSRRRRDYGYTF. Written as DNA, the CDR3 is TGTGCCAGCAGCTCGAGGAGGAGGCGCGACTATGGCTACACCTTC.

The CDR3 reads CSAREHLGREYEQYF. CDR3 bases: TGCAGTGCTAGAGAACACTTGGGCAGGGAATATGAGCAGTACTTC. This sequence joins TRBV20-1 and TRBJ2-7; TRBD1 might be the D (5 bases). The CDR3 extends over 15 amino acids. V lost 0 bases and J lost 7, with 19 bases in between. CDR1 DFQATT and CDR2 SNEGSKA come from the germline V gene (reference sequence).

The rearrangement links TRBV11-2 to TRBJ2-2; D may be TRBD1 or TRBD2 (5 bases each). Germline V gene sequence: CDR1 SGHAT, CDR2 FQNNGV. Trimming removed 4 bases at V and 2 bases at J, with 17 bases between. The CDR3 length is 17 residues. The CDR3 sequence: CASSSPRGRANTGELFF. CDR3 nucleotide sequence: TGTGCCAGCAGCTCGCCTCGGGGCAGGGCAAACACCGGGGAGCTGTTTTTT.

This clonotype has only a few counts. J is TRBJ1-1 and V is TRBV9; the D is unclear. In germline, CDR1 is SGDLS, CDR2 YYNGEE. V was pared by 4 bases and J by 3 bases, with 7 bases between. This CDR3 contains 12 residues. For the CDR3, the DNA is TGTGCCAGCAGCCAGGAGGACACTGAAGCTTTCTTT. Protein sequence: CASSQEDTEAFF.

The chain has TRBV20-1 and TRBJ1-1; 7 bases match TRBD1. Trimming removed 2 bases from V and 11 bases from J; junction bases left unmatched: 11. The germline CDR1 and CDR2 sequences are DFQATT and SNEGSKA (reference sequence). CDR3 length equals 13 residues. The CDR3 here is CSARWIGTASAFF. CDR3 nucleotide sequence: TGCAGTGCTAGATGGATCGGGACAGCCAGTGCTTTCTTT.

The J gene is TRBJ2-5, the V gene TRBV7-9, with 7 bases aligning to TRBD1. Germline V CDR1 and CDR2: SEHNR, FQNEAQ (reference sequence). CDR3 size: 15 residues. Trimming took 4 bases from V and 5 from J; bases not matched to a gene: 10. The CDR3 DNA is TGTGCCAGCAGCTCCCGGGACAGTCTTTTGGAGACCCAGTACTTC. Translating gives CASSSRDSLLETQYF.